This TCR beta chain was identified in a study of ipilimumab plus nivolumab after autologous stem cell transplantation. Whole-study results and caveats: Authors suggest TCR repertoire, Treg phenotype and gut microbiota support further study.

A note on this clone: Its specificity is not known.

V shed 10 bases and J shed 10 bases, with 14 bases lying between them. The CDR3 runs to 12 residues. Germline V lookup: CDR1 MNHNS, CDR2 SASEGT. Libraries were prepared by immunoSEQ multiplex PCR; TCRdb keeps only in-frame clonotypes and omits some of them. Found here are roughly 25,000 clones, approximately 86% of them singletons; the top ten hold roughly 5%. Checkpoint therapy with ipilimumab 1 mg/kg began 14 to 28 days after transplant. Patients received nivolumab 3 mg/kg at weeks 1, 4, 7, 10, then fortnightly to week 26. The source material was PBMCs, sampled in a trial of ipilimumab plus nivolumab as post-transplant consolidation. J is TRBJ1-6 and V is TRBV6-1, with D possibly matching TRBD1 (5 bases). This sequence originates from a male donor with diffuse large B-cell lymphoma. The CDR3 coding sequence is TGTGCCATCCAGCAGGGTAGGTCACCCCTCCACTTT. This translates into CAIQQGRSPLHF.